This is a list of T cell receptor beta chains from one sample in a study of blood T cell repertoires in COVID-19. Measured with immunoSEQ multiplex PCR; TCRdb has only the in-frame clones, and not every one. The table lists about 130,000 clones, around nine tenths of them singletons. Sample: peripheral blood. The receptors originated from a man aged 55-75 years with active or convalescent COVID-19. CDR3s include the opening cysteine and the closing phenylalanine or tryptophan.

J gene	V gene	CDR3 protein
TRBJ2-3	TRBV28	CASSLRTDTQYF
TRBJ2-3	TRBV19	CASSTSGSPDTQYF
TRBJ1-2	TRBV6-4	CASSGTGFPSYGYTF
TRBJ1-6	TRBV18	CASSRDSPHIDSPLHF
TRBJ2-1	TRBV11-2	CASSLGGRNEQFF
TRBJ2-1	TRBV6-6	CASSLLRASNEQFF
TRBJ1-2	TRBV24-1	CATSDSHPGDGYTF
TRBJ2-1	TRBV5-4	CASSNRERTGQFF
TRBJ2-1	TRBV7-2	CASSRGTSGGINEQFF
TRBJ2-3	TRBV6-2/TRBV6-3	CASSYSGGLDTQYF
TRBJ1-1	TRBV5-4	CASSLPTGVPEAFF
TRBJ2-5	TRBV5-4	CASSNPGLAEETQYF
TRBJ1-5	TRBV7-6	CASGQYNQPQHF
TRBJ1-5	TRBV29-1	CSVGEEQPQHF
TRBJ2-5	TRBV29-1	CSVEDRGMGKTQYF
TRBJ1-1	TRBV6-5	CASSSTGLNTEAFF
TRBJ1-6	TRBV4-1	CASSPLGGRDQMDSPLHF
TRBJ1-1	TRBV19	CASSMGPSGTENTEAFF
TRBJ1-1	TRBV7-9	CASSLNRGQNTEAFF
TRBJ2-4	TRBV5-1	CASSSLAGTIQYF
TRBJ2-2	TRBV27	CASSYAFGGAGGELFF
TRBJ1-2	TRBV19	CASSTGGQGVHGYTF
TRBJ2-7	TRBV4-2	CASSQAYRGPYEQYF
TRBJ2-1	TRBV5-4	CASSLAGLYNEQFF
TRBJ1-1	TRBV7-2	CASSFQNTEAFF
TRBJ1-1	TRBV29-1	CSVSPGQSFTEAFF
TRBJ1-1	TRBV7-9	CASSHEGRFSEAFF
TRBJ1-1	TRBV3-1/TRBV3-2	CASSQRTTGGRNTEAFF
TRBJ2-5	TRBV19	CASSTGVQETQYF
TRBJ2-7	TRBV18	CASSPGTGSYEQYF
TRBJ2-7	TRBV4-1	CASSQDTTQGYEQYF
TRBJ2-1	TRBV9	CASSAPQAGGDYNEQFF
TRBJ2-7	TRBV18	CASSPYTSGSTYEQYF
TRBJ2-3	TRBV5-1	CASSPEGGAVTDTQYF
TRBJ2-1	TRBV28	CASSPSGQGTYNEQFF
TRBJ2-7	TRBV7-8	CASSTTKFGGAQYF
TRBJ1-1	TRBV6-1	CASSDPRRAFF
TRBJ1-6	TRBV5-1	CASSLASAGINSPLHF
TRBJ1-1	TRBV7-7	CASSPAPSTEAFF
TRBJ2-7	TRBV2	CASSRDRGNYEQYF